Listed below are T cell receptor beta chains from one sample, sequenced in a study of blood T cell repertoires in COVID-19. Data came from immunoSEQ multiplex PCR; TCRdb stores just in-frame clones and leaves some out. The sample yields approximately 60,000 clones, over 75% seen once. The specimen sequenced was peripheral blood. The receptors come from an older man with acute or convalescent COVID-19. Both conserved end residues are part of each CDR3. The D gene is left open where the match is weak. Not every row has a clone size; where given, it reads once, few, many or a size class.

v_call	d_call	clone_size	j_call	cdr3_nt	cdr3_aa
TRBV13	-	-	TRBJ1-5	TGTGCCAGCAGCTTATCCAGAAATCAGCCCCAGCATTTT	CASSLSRNQPQHF
TRBV6-1	-	-	TRBJ2-1	TGTGCCAGCAGTGAGGAGGGCCGGAGAAATGAGCAGTTCTTC	CASSEEGRRNEQFF
TRBV10-2	-	-	TRBJ1-5	TGCGCCAGCAGTGTACAGCACAATCAGCCCCAGCATTTT	CASSVQHNQPQHF
TRBV6-6	-	medium-sized	TRBJ2-7	TGTGCCAGCAGACAACTATACGAGCAGTACTTC	CASRQLYEQYF
TRBV5-8	TRBD1	-	TRBJ1-4	TGTGCCAGCAGCCCTGGGACAGGAGCTTTTGCAACTAATGAAAAACTGTTTTTT	CASSPGTGAFATNEKLFF
TRBV7-2	TRBD2	-	TRBJ2-2	TGTGCCAGCAGCTCCCATGCGTTCGGGGGGGACAACACCGGGGAGCTGTTTTTT	CASSSHAFGGDNTGELFF
TRBV10-3	-	few	TRBJ2-1	TGTGCCATCAGTGAGTCAGGGGACAATGAGCAGTTCTTC	CAISESGDNEQFF
TRBV12-5	TRBD2	-	TRBJ2-7	TGTGCTAGTGGTTTCGGGGGGAAGGGCACAAGGGAGCAGTACTTC	CASGFGGKGTREQYF
TRBV15	TRBD1	-	TRBJ1-4	TGTGCCACCAGCAGAGATCAGGGGGCGGCTAATGAAAAACTGTTTTTT	CATSRDQGAANEKLFF
TRBV2	-	-	TRBJ2-5	TGTGCCAGCAGCCCCAGGCGGGGGCGGCTCGAGACCCAGTACTTC	CASSPRRGRLETQYF
TRBV11-2	-	-	TRBJ1-6	TGTGCCAGCAGCTCCAGCGGGACTAATAATTCACCCCTCCACTTT	CASSSSGTNNSPLHF
TRBV2	TRBD1	-	TRBJ2-4	TGTGCCAGCAGATCCGGGACAGGGTTGGCCAAAAACATTCAGTACTTC	CASRSGTGLAKNIQYF
TRBV11-2	-	-	TRBJ1-2	TGTGCCAGCAGCACCCGACAGTATGGCTACACCTTC	CASSTRQYGYTF
TRBV7-9	-	few	TRBJ2-3	TGTGCCAGCTCCACCGGGACTAGCACAGATACGCAGTATTTT	CASSTGTSTDTQYF
TRBV6-1	-	-	TRBJ1-2	TGTGCCAGCAGCCCTGAAGGGGATGGCTACACCTTC	CASSPEGDGYTF
TRBV5-1	-	-	TRBJ2-5	TGCGCCAGCAGCCGGGCTTCGGAGGGGGAGACCCAGTACTTC	CASSRASEGETQYF
TRBV3-1/TRBV3-2	TRBD1	-	TRBJ1-1	TGTGCCAGCAGCCAATGGAGGGGGCGCAGCACTGAAGCTTTCTTT	CASSQWRGRSTEAFF
TRBV3-1/TRBV3-2	TRBD2	-	TRBJ2-5	TGTGCCAGCAAACTAGCGGGGGCCATTCAAGAGACCCAGTACTTC	CASKLAGAIQETQYF
TRBV19	-	-	TRBJ1-1	TGTGCCAGTAGTATAGAGGGCAGTGGCGTTATGAACACTGAAGCTTTCTTT	CASSIEGSGVMNTEAFF
TRBV18	TRBD1	-	TRBJ1-3	TGTGCCAGCTCTCAGGGGGACACCATATATTTT	CASSQGDTIYF
TRBV6-5	-	-	TRBJ1-1	TGTGCCAGCAGTTACAGCACGAGGAACACTGAAGCTTTCTTT	CASSYSTRNTEAFF
TRBV3-1/TRBV3-2	TRBD1	few	TRBJ1-2	TGTGCCAGCAGCCAAGTCCGCGGGACAGGGCGATTCTATGGCTACACCTTC	CASSQVRGTGRFYGYTF
TRBV24-1	TRBD2	-	TRBJ2-1	TGTGCCACCAGTGATGGAAGAGCGGGAAGGGGAGATTACAATGAGCAGTTCTTC	CATSDGRAGRGDYNEQFF
TRBV6-5	TRBD1	-	TRBJ2-7	TGTGCCAGCAGAGTAAGGGGGCCCTCCTACGAGCAGTACTTC	CASRVRGPSYEQYF
TRBV10-1	-	-	TRBJ2-3	TGCGCCAGCAGGGGTCCTGTGCGGGCAGATACGCAGTATTTT	CASRGPVRADTQYF
TRBV18	-	-	TRBJ1-4	TGTGCCAGCACGGGGGGAGAGGAAAAACTGTTTTTT	CASTGGEEKLFF
TRBV14	TRBD1	few	TRBJ2-7	TGTGCCAGCAGCCAACGGGACAGGGCTTACGAGCAGTACTTC	CASSQRDRAYEQYF
TRBV18	-	-	TRBJ1-1	TGTGCCAGCTCACCACAGGGGAAGATGAACACTGAAGCTTTCTTT	CASSPQGKMNTEAFF
TRBV19	TRBD1	-	TRBJ2-7	TGTGCCAGTAGTATAGTCGGGGACAGCTACTACGAGCAGTACTTC	CASSIVGDSYYEQYF
TRBV12-3/TRBV12-4	TRBD1	few	TRBJ1-2	TGTGCCAGCAGTCGGGACAGGGTTGTCGGCTACACCTTC	CASSRDRVVGYTF
TRBV13	TRBD2	-	TRBJ2-3	TGTGCCAGCAGCACACAGGATCCGACTAGCGGGGGATCCCATCTCACAGATACGCAGTATTTT	CASSTQDPTSGGSHLTDTQYF
TRBV6-5	TRBD1	once	TRBJ1-6	TGTGCCAGCAGTCGACAGGGGAAAAGTAATTCACCCCTCCACTTT	CASSRQGKSNSPLHF
TRBV28	TRBD2	-	TRBJ2-1	TGTGCCAGCAGTCTAATCTACGGACGAGCGGGGGGATCCTACAATGAGCAGTTCTTC	CASSLIYGRAGGSYNEQFF
TRBV18	TRBD2	-	TRBJ2-3	TGTGCCAGCTCACAGGTTGCGGGGGGGCTCGCAGATACGCAGTATTTT	CASSQVAGGLADTQYF
TRBV7-2	TRBD2	-	TRBJ2-2	TGTGCCAGCAGCTTAGGATTTAGGACTAGCAGGACCGGGGAGCTGTTTTTT	CASSLGFRTSRTGELFF
TRBV2	TRBD1	-	TRBJ1-1	TGTGCCAGCAGTGAATCGCGGGGCTCAGGGGGGACGAACACTGAAGCTTTCTTT	CASSESRGSGGTNTEAFF
TRBV5-6	-	-	TRBJ2-1	TGTGCCAGCAGACGGGACATGAGCTCCTACAATGAGCAGTTCTTC	CASRRDMSSYNEQFF
TRBV6-5	TRBD1	once	TRBJ1-1	TGTGCCAGCCGTTACTCCGGGACAGGGGAGGCTTTCTTT	CASRYSGTGEAFF
TRBV6-1	-	few	TRBJ1-1	TGTGCCAGCAGTGACAGGAACACTGAAGCTTTCTTT	CASSDRNTEAFF
TRBV29-1	TRBD1	-	TRBJ1-1	TGCAGCGCCACGGACAGGCCGAACACTGAAGCTTTCTTT	CSATDRPNTEAFF
TRBV18	-	-	TRBJ2-4	TGTGCCAGCTCACCAGGGGCGGTCGCCAAAAACATTCAGTACTTC	CASSPGAVAKNIQYF
TRBV7-9	TRBD1	-	TRBJ2-3	TGTGCCAGCAGTGGGACAGGGTCGACAGATACGCAGTATTTT	CASSGTGSTDTQYF
TRBV4-1	-	-	TRBJ2-7	TGCGCCAGCAGCCCGGACAGCCGAACCTACGAGCAGTACTTC	CASSPDSRTYEQYF
TRBV9	-	-	TRBJ2-1	TGTGCCAGCAGCGAAGGAGGGTTGCGGGGGCATGAGCAGTTCTTC	CASSEGGLRGHEQFF
TRBV2	TRBD1	-	TRBJ1-2	TGTGCCAGCAGTGAAAACCGGGACAGGACTAACTATGGCTACACCTTC	CASSENRDRTNYGYTF
TRBV6-5	-	-	TRBJ1-4	TGTGCCAGCAGTCGCTTCCGGGTTAATGAAAAACTGTTTTTT	CASSRFRVNEKLFF
TRBV2	-	few	TRBJ1-2	TGTGCCAGCAGTGAAGCCGGACAAGCTAACTATGGCTACACCTTC	CASSEAGQANYGYTF
TRBV19	TRBD1	-	TRBJ1-5	TGTGCCAGTAGGACAGGGATAAGTCATCAGCCCCAGCATTTT	CASRTGISHQPQHF
TRBV6-5	TRBD1	few	TRBJ2-2	TGTGCCAGCAGTTCCGGGACAGGGGGCCTTACCGGGGAGCTGTTTTTT	CASSSGTGGLTGELFF
TRBV15	-	-	TRBJ1-6	TGTGCCACCAGCACCGCCCTTTCCGGGACTTATAATTCACCCCTCCACTTT	CATSTALSGTYNSPLHF
TRBV4-2	-	-	TRBJ2-7	TGTGCCAGCAGCCCGGGACTCAGGGTCGACGAGCAGTACTTC	CASSPGLRVDEQYF
TRBV11-2	-	-	TRBJ1-2	TGTGCCAGCAGCCGGGAAGAATATGGCTACACCTTC	CASSREEYGYTF
TRBV2	TRBD1	-	TRBJ2-5	TGTGCCAGCACCCAGGACAGGGCGGGACAAGAGACCCAGTACTTC	CASTQDRAGQETQYF
TRBV11-2	TRBD1	once	TRBJ1-2	TGTGCCAGCAGCGGACAGGGTGTCTATGGCTACACCTTC	CASSGQGVYGYTF